One and the same sample provided the 12 T cell receptor beta chains below, sequenced in a study of CD8 T cells in Susac syndrome. cDNA came from about 0.46 to 1 ug RNA primed by random hexamers. TCRdb re-called the immunoSEQ multiplex PCR reads with MiXCR, one entry per CDR3 protein. This table holds about 150,000 distinct CDR3 sequences, roughly 94% found once. Source material: CD8+ T cells from PBMCs. Receptor source: a human donor with multiple sclerosis.

This chain joins TRBV13 and TRBJ1-4, with 10 bases identical to TRBD1. The V gene's germline CDR1 is PRHDT and CDR2 FYEKMQ (reference sequence). V shed 4 bases, J shed 7 bases, and the junction held 3 bases outside the gene matches. The CDR3 runs 14 residues. Here the CDR3 reads CASSSGQGREKLFF. CDR3 DNA: TGTGCCAGCAGCTCGGGACAGGGGCGTGAAAAACTGTTTTTT.

V gene TRBV7-9 combines with J gene TRBJ1-2; D not certain. CDR1 and CDR2 (germline): SEHNR, FQNEAQ (reference sequence). V lost 5 bases and J 7 bases, leaving 14 bases between the germline ends. CDR3 size: 13 residues. The DNA for the CDR3 is TGTGCCAGCAGCCCCGCTGGTTCGATTGGCTACACCTTC. Protein: CASSPAGSIGYTF.

This sequence joins TRBV11-2 and TRBJ2-7; 13 bases map to TRBD2. The V gene's germline CDR1 is SGHAT and CDR2 FQNNGV. This CDR3 comprises 18 residues. V was clipped by 5 bases and J by 4 bases; unmatched bases: 14. The CDR3, as DNA: TGTGCCAGCAGCAACCCGGCTGGACTAGCGGGGGATAAATACGAGCAGTACTTC. Translating gives CASSNPAGLAGDKYEQYF.

The V gene is TRBV13, the J gene TRBJ2-7, with D maybe TRBD1 (5 bases). The CDR3 is 12 amino acids. Germline CDR1 and CDR2: PRHDT and FYEKMQ (reference sequence). V was pared by 4 bases and J by 8 bases, with 12 bases between. The CDR3 DNA sequence: TGTGCCAGCAGCTCCCGTCTGGGGCAGCAGTACTTC. It codes for CASSSRLGQQYF.

J is TRBJ2-5 and V is TRBV12-3 or TRBV12-4, with no clear D. The CDR3 length is 16 residues. V lost 3 bases, J lost 3 bases, and 17 bases lay in between. CDR3 DNA: TGTGCCAGCAGTTTCGGGCCGCTGGATCCTAAAGAGACCCAGTACTTC. Its translation: CASSFGPLDPKETQYF.

V usage is TRBV20-1 and J usage is TRBJ2-7, with 7 bases identical to TRBD1. Germline CDR1 and CDR2: DFQATT and SNEGSKA (reference sequence). J gave up 6 bases and V 5 bases, and 4 bases lay outside the gene matches. This CDR3 is 11 amino acids long. The CDR3 here is CSAQQGSEQYF. CDR3 coding DNA: TGCAGTGCTCAACAGGGGAGCGAGCAGTACTTC.

The chain carries TRBV11-1 and TRBJ2-7; D is possibly TRBD2 (5 bases). The CDR3 runs to 14 residues. Germline V gene lookup returns CDR1 SGHAT and CDR2 FQDESV (reference sequence). V was shortened by 1 base and J by 3 bases, with 10 bases between the two germline ends. The CDR3 nucleotides are TGTGCCAGCAGCTTAGGCCACGGGAACTACGAGCAGTACTTC. Translating gives CASSLGHGNYEQYF. The variable domain in full, with the rest retrieved from reference TRBV11-1 and TRBJ2-7, is EAEVAQSPRYKITEKSQAVAFWCDPISGHATLYWYRQILGQGPELLVQFQDESVVDDSQLPKDRFSAERLKGVDSTLKIQPAELGDSAMYLCASSLGHGNYEQYFGPGTRLTVT.

The J gene is TRBJ2-6, the V gene TRBV9; D is perhaps TRBD2 (5 bases). Trimming stripped 6 bases from V and 4 bases from J, with 8 bases between. Germline V lookup: CDR1 SGDLS, CDR2 YYNGEE. CDR3 length: 13 residues. CDR3 in amino acids: CASTRRGANVLTF. The CDR3 DNA reads as TGTGCCAGCACCAGGAGGGGGGCCAACGTCCTGACTTTC.

The J gene is TRBJ2-7, the V gene TRBV3-1, with 10 bases matching TRBD1. This CDR3 comprises 15 residues. The trim removed 4 bases at V and 3 bases at J, leaving 6 bases unmatched. CDR1 and CDR2 from the germline V gene are LGHDT and YNNKEL (reference sequence). CDR3 residues: CASSRDRGPNYEQYF. The CDR3 DNA reads TGTGCCAGCAGCCGGGACAGGGGACCTAACTACGAGCAGTACTTC.

V and J are TRBV10-3 and TRBJ1-1; perhaps TRBD1 as D (5 bases). V lost 6 bases and J lost 1, with 18 bases in between. Germline V gives CDR1 ENHRY, CDR2 SYGVKD. The CDR3 runs to 16 residues. The CDR3 is CAIRYRLGEPNTEAFF. The CDR3 nucleotides read TGTGCCATCAGGTACAGGTTAGGGGAACCGAACACTGAAGCTTTCTTT.

CDR3 protein: CASSPDRRETQYF. CDR3 sequence (DNA): TGTGCCAGCAGTCCGGACAGAAGGGAGACCCAGTACTTC. The chain combines TRBV6-6 with TRBJ2-5, with TRBD1 as a possible D gene (6 bases). Trimming left V 5 bases short and J 5 bases short, with 12 bases between. Per germline, CDR1 MNHNY and CDR2 SVGAGI (reference sequence). The CDR3 is 13 amino acids.

This rearrangement joins TRBV19 to TRBJ2-5; D is unresolved. This CDR3 is built from 12 residues. Trimming shortened V by 10 bases and J by 2 bases, and 11 bases separated the two germline ends. Germline V gene sequence: CDR1 LNHDA, CDR2 SQIVND (reference sequence). The CDR3, as DNA: TGTGCCACCATTGGAGAACAAGAGACCCAGTACTTC. The encoded protein is CATIGEQETQYF.